This TCR beta chain was recovered during a study of OX40 agonist ivuxolimab in advanced cancers. A note on the overall study: The costimulatory receptor OX40 (CD134) was targeted by ivuxolimab, a fully human IgG2 agonistic monoclonal antibody. Intravenous ivuxolimab was administered to patients every 2 weeks at six dose levels: 0.01, 0.1, 0.3, 1.5, 3 and 10 mg/kg. Of the 50 or so patients in dose escalation, approximately 20 had hepatocellular carcinoma, some 15 had melanoma, 9 had renal cell carcinoma and 9 had head and neck cancer. In the dose-escalation cohort, 75% to 90% of patients were male, and the mean age was roughly 56 years with a range of roughly 23 to 90. Prior anti-PD-1, anti-PD-L1 or anti-CTLA-4 therapy was permitted, and checkpoint inhibitors had been received by approximately 39% of dose-escalation patients. Partial responses occurred in three dose-escalation patients: two with cutaneous melanoma and one with hepatocellular carcinoma. Peripheral TCRbeta sequencing aimed to test whether ivuxolimab altered TCR sequence diversity and caused clonal T-cell expansion. The paper covers the monotherapy dose-escalation part of the phase I ivuxolimab trial, which included N of about 50 patients. Broad study findings and their caveats: Antigen specificity was not determined for the clonally expanded peripheral T cells. After ivuxolimab, more expanded clones were found on average in CD8+ T cells than in CD4+ T cells. Low levels of normalized T-cell clonal expansion were also seen in some patients who did not respond. In partial responders in the 0.1-3.0 mg/kg groups, normalized peripheral clonal expansion was found to be among the lowest, especially among CD8+ T cells. At doses from 0.1 to 3.0 mg/kg, clonal expansion was seen in both CD4+ and CD8+ blood T cells between baseline and week 6.

For this clone: Its binding antigen is unknown. Nothing much larger sits one base from this clone, and base qualities are not available.

CDR1 and CDR2 (SGHAT, FQNNGV) derive from the germline V gene. From its cysteine to its phenylalanine, the CDR3 spans 16 amino acids. Only CDR3 DNA remains: 48 bases, in frame from the first base. Relative to germline, V is 3 bases shorter and J is 0 bases shorter, with 9 bases between their ends. For sequencing of the TCRbeta CDR3 region, genomic DNA was extracted from the sorted cells. TCRbeta CDR3 regions were sequenced using the immunoSEQ Assay. TCRdb stores this immuneACCESS table with in-frame sequences only. Part of the clones is absent; in the studies checked, under half of the shortfall reflects unresolved V genes, and no reason is known for the rest. The table for this sample lists roughly 81,000 clones; more than 70% of them were counted only once. The ten largest clones add up to approximately 0.47% of the sample. The trial excluded patients who had a history of autoimmune disease or who were on systemic immunosuppression. Peripheral blood for TCR sequencing was drawn from every dose cohort at baseline, at cycle 4 day 1 and at cycle 7 day 1. Samples came from an open-label, multicenter, first-in-human phase I dose-escalation trial of ivuxolimab. Adults with locally advanced or metastatic melanoma, renal cell carcinoma, hepatocellular carcinoma or head and neck squamous cell carcinoma were enrolled in the trial. CD4+ and CD8+ T cells were sorted separately from peripheral blood before TCR sequencing.

The origin of this receptor is an adult with an advanced solid tumor such as melanoma, head and neck, liver or kidney cancer. The sequencing used CD4+ or CD8+ T cells sorted from blood, collected in a trial of the OX40 agonist ivuxolimab. The receptor chain draws on TRBV11-2 and TRBJ1-6; perhaps TRBD1 is the D gene, with 5 bases matching. The DNA sequence is given as TGTGCCAGCAGCTTGTTTAGGGGCTCCTATAATTCACCCCTCCACTTT. This codes for CASSLFRGSYNSPLHF.